The TCR beta chain described here comes from a study of blood T cell repertoires in COVID-19. In the study overall: Researchers got acute and convalescent COVID-19 samples from the United States, Italy and Spain. T cells, B-cell-depleted T cells, or PBMCs supplied cDNA or gDNA.

Germline CDR1 and CDR2: SGHTA and FQGNSA. This CDR3 has 13 amino acids. The V segment lost 4 bases and the J segment 10 bases; nucleotides outside the gene matches: 2. Each participant's cohort was designated according to participant-reported clinical history. Per the original methods: Amplifying reference gene primers gave estimates of nucleated cell counts. Here immunoSEQ multiplex PCR was the method, and the copy in TCRdb shows in-frame clones only, minus some. The V and J calls and clone size were taken over from that table, and D and trimming were inferred from the DNA. The table has a few hundred thousand clones, 84% seen once; the top ten hold over 4%.

The chain carries TRBV7-2 and TRBJ2-1; TRBD2 agrees at 12 bases. The sequence came from a man aged 25 to 40 with acute COVID-19. Sequencing was performed on PBMCs or T cells enriched from blood (not recorded which). CDR3 sequence reads: CASSSGLAGEQFF. The CDR3, as DNA: TGTGCCAGCAGCTCCGGACTAGCGGGAGAGCAGTTCTTC.